The 13 T cell receptor beta chains in this list originate from one sample, sequenced in a study of OX40 agonist ivuxolimab in advanced cancers. Using immunoSEQ multiplex PCR, the repertoire was profiled, and TCRdb retains in-frame clones only, with some absent. The table includes 55,000 to 75,000 clones, 90% to 95% detected once. Sample: CD4+ or CD8+ T cells sorted from blood, taken in a trial of the OX40 agonist ivuxolimab. All receptors come from an adult with an advanced solid tumor such as melanoma, head and neck, liver or kidney cancer.

This chain uses TRBV5-5 with TRBJ2-3; TRBD1 is a possible D gene (5 bases). This CDR3 is built from 14 residues. Germline CDR1 and CDR2: SGHKS and YYEKEE (reference sequence). The V and J ends lost 2 bases and 2 bases respectively, with 9 bases between them. This chain's CDR3 is CASSFGAFTDTQYF. The CDR3 DNA is TGTGCCAGCAGCTTTGGGGCTTTCACAGATACGCAGTATTTT.

V is TRBV6-6 and J is TRBJ1-5; D perhaps matches TRBD1 (6 bases). The V and J ends lost 7 bases and 5 bases respectively, with 12 bases between them. CDR1 is MNHNY, CDR2 SVGAGI, per germline (reference sequence). The CDR3 covers 13 residues. The CDR3 loop is CASNQGPDQPQHF. CDR3 in DNA: TGTGCCAGCAATCAGGGGCCAGATCAGCCCCAGCATTTT.

This rearrangement joins TRBV9 to TRBJ2-3, with D hard to call. Germline values: CDR1 SGDLS, CDR2 YYNGEE. The CDR3 is 13 amino acids. Trimming shortened V by 4 bases and J by 2 bases, and 8 bases separated the two germline ends. The CDR3 DNA reads TGTGCCAGCAGCCCTGGAGACACAGATACGCAGTATTTT. This sequence encodes CASSPGDTDTQYF.

The V call is TRBV15, the J call TRBJ2-1, with 8 bases lining up with TRBD2. CDR3 length equals 18 residues. Trimming took 1 base from V and 7 from J; bases not matched to a gene: 15. Looked up from germline, CDR1 is LNHNV and CDR2 is YYDKDF (reference sequence). The chain's CDR3 is CATSRAPPGLGVLNEQFF. The CDR3 DNA sequence: TGTGCCACCAGCAGAGCCCCACCGGGACTAGGCGTTTTGAATGAGCAGTTCTTC.

The chain is built from TRBV27 and TRBJ2-7; the match to TRBD2 covers 11 bases. Per germline, CDR1 MNHEY and CDR2 SMNVEV (reference sequence). CDR3 length: 14 residues. The V and J ends lost 5 bases and 5 bases, in that order; junction bases with no gene match: 5. Here the CDR3 DNA reads TGTGCCAGCAGTCCGGGACTAGCGGTACACGAGCAGTACTTC. This sequence encodes CASSPGLAVHEQYF.

The chain combines TRBV25-1 with TRBJ2-2; D call uncertain. The germline V gene encodes CDR1 MGHDK and CDR2 SYGVNS. The CDR3 extends over 14 amino acids. Trimming cost V 4 bases and J 4 bases, with 10 bases left between them. CDR3 sequence (DNA): TGTGCCAGCAGTGCGGGCCTCCTCACCGGGGAGCTGTTTTTT. Protein sequence: CASSAGLLTGELFF.

For the CDR3, the DNA is TGTGCCAGCAGCTTACAGGGGTCCGGGGAGCTGTTTTTT. Residues: CASSLQGSGELFF. V gene TRBV7-3 combines with J gene TRBJ2-2; tentative D call: TRBD1 (6 bases). Trimming cost V 2 bases and J 6 bases, with 7 bases left between them. Germline-derived CDR1 and CDR2 are SGHTA and FQGTGA. The CDR3 has 13 residues. Looking up the rest from reference TRBV7-3 and TRBJ2-2 gives the full variable domain: GAGVSQTPSNKVTEKGKYVELRCDPISGHTALYWYRQSLGQGPEFLIYFQGTGAADDSGLPNDRFFAVRPEGSVSTLKIQRTERGDSAVYLCASSLQGSGELFFGEGSRLTVL.

This clone came up once. The rearrangement links TRBV7-9 to TRBJ1-1; D gene unclear. Trimming removed 6 bases at V and 0 bases at J, with 8 bases between. Germline assignment: CDR1 SEHNR and CDR2 FQNEAQ (reference sequence). The length of the CDR3 is 13 residues. The CDR3 DNA reads TGTGCCAGCAGAAATGACATGAACACTGAAGCTTTCTTT. Encoded protein: CASRNDMNTEAFF. Supplemented by reference TRBV7-9 and TRBJ1-1, the full variable domain reads DTGVSQNPRHKITKRGQNVTFRCDPISEHNRLYWYRQTLGQGPEFLTYFQNEAQLEKSRLLSDRFSAERPKGSFSTLEIQRTEQGDSAMYLCASRNDMNTEAFFGQGTRLTVV.

This chain links TRBV19 with TRBJ1-5; 7 bases line up with TRBD1. CDR1 and CDR2 (germline): LNHDA, SQIVND (reference sequence). V shed 0 bases and J 9 bases; nucleotides not matched to a gene: 8. CDR3 length: 15 amino acids. Written as DNA, the CDR3 is TGTGCCAGTAGTATAGATGGGACAGAGTCGCTGCCCCAGCATTTT. This encodes CASSIDGTESLPQHF.

This clone is medium-sized (0.01 to 0.1%) within its sample. This chain uses TRBV27 with TRBJ2-7; a weak D match, TRBD2 (5 bases). Germline CDR1 is MNHEY and CDR2 is SMNVEV (reference sequence). Trimming took off 3 bases at V and 1 base at J, with 10 bases between the two ends. The CDR3 contains 14 residues. The CDR3 sequence: CASSFSGGSYEQYF. In DNA form, the CDR3 reads TGTGCCAGCAGTTTTAGTGGCGGGTCCTACGAGCAGTACTTC.

This rearrangement joins TRBV7-9 to TRBJ1-2, with a weak D call TRBD1 (5 bases). The CDR3 is 16 amino acids. Trimming left V 1 base short and J 3 bases short, with 15 bases between. In germline, CDR1 is SEHNR, CDR2 FQNEAQ (reference sequence). The CDR3 loop is CASSLGMTETYYGYTF. CDR3 nucleotides: TGTGCCAGCAGCTTAGGGATGACAGAAACTTACTATGGCTACACCTTC.

J is TRBJ2-7 and V is TRBV6-6; D remains ambiguous. Germline-derived CDR1 and CDR2 are MNHNY and SVGAGI (reference sequence). This CDR3 contains 15 residues. Trimming pared 3 bases from V and 0 bases from J, leaving 12 bases between. The CDR3 nucleotides are TGTGCCAGCAGTTATGCAGACGGGCGCTCCTACGAGCAGTACTTC. It specifies CASSYADGRSYEQYF.

The J gene is TRBJ2-1, the V gene TRBV19; D is ambiguous. CDR3 length equals 15 residues. Trimming shortened V by 3 bases and J by 2 bases, and 11 bases separated the two germline ends. Germline CDR1 and CDR2: LNHDA and SQIVND (reference sequence). The CDR3 DNA reads TGTGCCAGTAGTATGTTCGACTCGACCTACAATGAGCAGTTCTTC. Encoded protein: CASSMFDSTYNEQFF.